The 17 T cell receptor beta chains below all came from one sample that was sequenced in a study of sequential checkpoint blockade in melanoma. TCRdb keeps only in-frame clones here, not all; method: immunoSEQ multiplex PCR. The sample includes under 45,000 clones, approximately 84% of them seen just once. Treatment in this sample: randomized to nivolumab then ipilimumab (arm A) or the reverse (arm B). The sequenced sample was CD8+ T cells sorted from blood (inferred from file names), obtained from a patient given nivolumab and ipilimumab in sequence. The receptors stem from a human donor with melanoma.

This clone was seen a single time. The V gene is TRBV10-3, the J gene TRBJ2-1; 10 nucleotides align to TRBD2. The CDR3 covers 14 residues. With V trimmed by 4 bases and J by 8 bases, 5 bases remained unmatched. Germline V lookup: CDR1 ENHRY, CDR2 SYGVKD. CDR3 coding DNA: TGTGCCATCAGTGGGGCTAGCGGGGGCTATGAGCAGTTCTTC. This encodes CAISGASGGYEQFF.

The chain has TRBV6-1 and TRBJ2-1; the match to TRBD1 covers 8 bases. The junction had 5 bases not matched to a gene; V was cut back by 0 bases and J by 4 bases. CDR1 and CDR2 from the germline V gene are MNHNS and SASEGT. CDR3 size: 16 residues. CDR3 loop: CASSEAQGDPYNEQFF. The CDR3 region has the DNA TGTGCCAGCAGTGAAGCACAGGGGGACCCTTACAATGAGCAGTTCTTC.

In its sample, this clone ranks as medium-sized. J is TRBJ2-2 and V is TRBV9; D possibly corresponds to TRBD1 (5 bases). V dropped 0 bases and J dropped 0 bases, with 9 bases sitting between them. Germline V gene sequence: CDR1 SGDLS, CDR2 YYNGEE. The CDR3 sequence is 16 residues long. The CDR3 DNA reads as TGTGCCAGCAGCGTAGAGGCGGACACGAACACCGGGGAGCTGTTTTTT. Amino acids: CASSVEADTNTGELFF.

This chain uses TRBV14 with TRBJ1-2, with D perhaps matching TRBD1 (6 bases). Germline V lookup: CDR1 SGHDN, CDR2 FVKESK. CDR3 length equals 13 residues. The germline V and J ends were trimmed by 5 bases and 4 bases, with 11 bases remaining between them. CDR3 protein: CASSNRVAYGYTF. CDR3 in DNA: TGTGCCAGCAGCAACAGGGTTGCCTATGGCTACACCTTC.

V gene TRBV5-1 combines with J gene TRBJ2-5, with 7 bases fitting TRBD1. The DNA end favors TRBJ2-7, so the J call may be wrong. Germline CDR1 is SGHRS and CDR2 is YFSETQ. The CDR3 has 14 residues. The CDR3 sequence is CASSLQGLSYEQYF. CDR3 DNA sequence: TGCGCCAGCAGCTTACAGGGGTTGTCCTACGAGCAGTACTTC.

This chain connects TRBV7-9 to TRBJ2-7, with D perhaps TRBD2 (5 bases). Trimming removed 0 bases from V and 5 bases from J, with 14 bases in between. The CDR3 is 15 residues long. CDR1 and CDR2 (germline): SEHNR, FQNEAQ (reference sequence). CDR3 nucleotide sequence: TGTGCCAGCAGCTTAGCGGCGGGCCCGCTCGACGAGCAGTACTTC. Translating gives CASSLAAGPLDEQYF.

This clone was detected a few times. This CDR3 is CASSFDTGDSYNSPLHF. The CDR3 bases are TGTGCCAGCAGCTTTGATACAGGGGATTCCTATAATTCACCCCTCCACTTT. The chain has TRBV5-4 and TRBJ1-6, with TRBD1 identical over 7 bases. The CDR3 spans 17 residues. The J segment lost 1 base and the V segment lost 2 bases, leaving 6 bases of the junction unmatched. CDR1 is SGHNT, CDR2 YYREEE, per germline (reference sequence).

This chain links TRBV14 with TRBJ2-7; 8 nucleotides align to TRBD1. The CDR3 is 14 amino acids. The V segment lost 5 bases and the J segment 6 bases; nucleotides outside the gene matches: 9. Germline V gene lookup returns CDR1 SGHDN and CDR2 FVKESK. CDR3 nucleotides: TGTGCCAGCAGCGATAAGTTGGGACAGGCCGAGCAGTACTTC. As protein: CASSDKLGQAEQYF.

CDR3 sequence: CASSLGWRGGAGELFF. The DNA of the CDR3 is TGTGCCAGCAGCTTAGGTTGGCGGGGGGGGGCCGGGGAGCTGTTTTTT. The V and J genes are TRBV11-3 and TRBJ2-2; 9 nucleotides agree with TRBD2. CDR3 length: 16 amino acids. CDR1 and CDR2 from the germline V gene are SGHNT and YENEEA. Trimming removed 1 base from V and 6 bases from J; junction bases left unmatched: 6.

This clone came up once. This chain uses TRBV7-9 with TRBJ1-3; a possible D gene is TRBD1 (5 bases). Germline lookup yields CDR1 SEHNR and CDR2 FQNEAQ (reference sequence). This CDR3 region has 14 residues. V was cut by 5 bases and J by 6 bases, with 14 bases left in between. CDR3 bases: TGTGCCAGCAGCCCTGACAGAACCGAAAACACCATATATTTT. It yields the protein CASSPDRTENTIYF.

The chain is built from TRBV9 and TRBJ2-1; D is uncertain. In germline, CDR1 is SGDLS, CDR2 YYNGEE. The CDR3 runs to 13 residues. The ends were cut back, 3 bases at V and 4 bases at J, with 8 bases in the middle. CDR3 in DNA: TGTGCCAGCAGCGAGACAAATTACAATGAGCAGTTCTTC. Translated, it gives CASSETNYNEQFF.

V gene TRBV11-2 combines with J gene TRBJ2-7; D not resolved. The CDR3 loop spans 15 amino acids. CDR1 is SGHAT, CDR2 FQNNGV, per germline. V was pared by 4 bases and J by 3 bases, with 16 bases between. CDR3 sequence: CASSSYRSIFYEQYF. The CDR3 DNA sequence: TGTGCCAGCAGCTCCTACCGGTCTATCTTCTACGAGCAGTACTTC.

The chain uses TRBV7-9 and TRBJ2-1, with 9 bases identical to TRBD2. CDR3 length: 15 amino acids. Unmatched junction bases numbered 9, after V lost 4 bases and J lost 8 bases. Germline CDR1 and CDR2: SEHNR and FQNEAQ (reference sequence). Written as DNA, the CDR3 is TGTGCCAGCAGCTCGAGACTAGCGGCCAGGGATGAGCAGTTCTTC. This sequence encodes CASSSRLAARDEQFF.

The chain couples TRBV30 to TRBJ2-3, with TRBD2 identical over 7 bases. The CDR3 runs to 12 residues. J was trimmed by 2 bases and V by 6 bases; bases with no gene match: 2. Per the germline V gene, CDR1 is GTSNPN and CDR2 is SVGIG (reference sequence). DNA of the CDR3: TGTGCCTGCCGGGGGGACACAGATACGCAGTATTTT. This gives the protein CACRGDTDTQYF.

V usage is TRBV7-8 and J usage is TRBJ1-2, with 7 bases matching TRBD1. The CDR3 is made up of 16 amino acids. With V trimmed by 1 base and J by 4 bases, 9 bases remained unmatched. The germline V gene encodes CDR1 SGHVS and CDR2 FQNEAQ. CDR3 amino acids: CASSLEGGSEPYGYTF. As DNA, the CDR3 is TGTGCCAGCAGCTTAGAAGGGGGCAGTGAACCCTATGGCTACACCTTC.

The genes are TRBV12-2 and TRBJ2-1; the table names TRBD2, a call not compared with the DNA. TRBV12-2 is listed as a pseudogene. CDR3 length: 11 amino acids. CDR3 DNA sequence: TGTGCAAGTCAAAGGGGAGGGGGGCAGTTCTTC. It codes for CASQRGGGQFF.

The chain has TRBV21-1 and TRBJ1-5; the table's TRBD1 call for D was not verified on the DNA. TRBV21-1 is deemed a pseudogene. The CDR3 runs 18 residues. The CDR3 DNA reads TGTGCCAGCAGCAAGACCTCCAGGGGGCCAAGGGGGCATCAGCCCCAGCATTTT. It specifies CASSKTSRGPRGHQPQHF.